This is a list of T cell receptor beta chains from one sample in a study of neoadjuvant anti-PD-1 for oral cavity cancer. Only in-frame clones appear in the TCRdb table, and some are missing; sequencing was by immunoSEQ multiplex PCR. The data contain several thousand clones, 66% of them singletons. The sequencing used tumor tissue, collected before nivolumab (anti-PD-1) treatment. All receptors come from a person aged 35-79 years with oral cavity squamous cell carcinoma. Both conserved end residues are part of each CDR3. A D gene is named only where the DNA matches it firmly. Where a row states a size, it is once, few, many or the class of an expanded clone; other rows omit it.

>TRBV11-2|-|few|TRBJ2-7
CASSLEVGRGQYF
TGTGCCAGCAGCTTAGAGGTGGGACGGGGGCAGTACTTC
>TRBV4-1|-|-|TRBJ2-7
CASSQGIGRAAYEQYF
TGCGCCAGCAGCCAAGGAATCGGCCGCGCCGCCTACGAGCAGTACTTC
>TRBV27|-|few|TRBJ2-6
CASSPVGASGANVLTF
TGTGCCAGCAGTCCGGTGGGGGCCTCTGGGGCCAACGTCCTGACTTTC
>TRBV19|-|-|TRBJ2-2
CASSTIELGSGELFF
TGTGCCAGTAGTACGATCGAACTAGGAAGCGGGGAGCTGTTTTTT
>TRBV28|-|-|TRBJ2-7
CASRGQSEPEQYF
TGTGCCAGTCGCGGACAGTCGGAACCCGAGCAGTACTTC
>TRBV7-8|-|once|TRBJ2-2
CASSVSVFNSGELFF
TGTGCCAGCAGCGTTAGCGTCTTCAATTCCGGGGAGCTGTTTTTT
>TRBV27|TRBD2|-|TRBJ2-3
CASGSGGSVATDTQYF
TGTGCCAGCGGTAGCGGGGGTTCGGTCGCCACAGATACGCAGTATTTT
>TRBV6-1|TRBD2|-|TRBJ2-4
CASSGTSGSFLAKNIQYF
TGTGCCAGCAGTGGAACTAGCGGTTCTTTTCTAGCCAAAAACATTCAGTACTTC
>TRBV19|TRBD2|-|TRBJ2-2
CASSSRGASGRSGELFF
TGTGCCAGTAGTTCCAGGGGGGCTAGCGGGAGGTCCGGGGAGCTGTTTTTT
>TRBV7-2|-|medium-sized|TRBJ1-4
CASRSRIDDRREKLFF
TGTGCCAGCAGGTCCAGGATTGATGACAGAAGGGAAAAACTGTTTTTT
>TRBV25-1|-|-|TRBJ1-5
CATLTGGLLRRPQHF
TGTGCCACGCTAACTGGAGGTCTCTTACGACGACCCCAGCATTTT
>TRBV5-1|TRBD1|-|TRBJ2-5
CASSPDRGTRETQYF
TGCGCCAGCAGCCCGGACAGGGGGACGCGAGAGACCCAGTACTTC
>TRBV30|-|once|TRBJ1-1
CAWQGMNTEAFF
TGTGCCTGGCAGGGCATGAACACTGAAGCTTTCTTT
>TRBV4-1|TRBD1|-|TRBJ2-7
CASSPQGRYEQYF
TGCGCCAGCAGCCCACAGGGGAGATACGAGCAGTACTTC
>TRBV30|-|-|TRBJ1-6
CAWSVFTYNSPLHF
TGTGCCTGGAGTGTATTCACCTATAATTCACCCCTCCACTTT
>TRBV6-1|-|-|TRBJ2-5
CASSEGSSAAETQYF
TGTGCCAGCAGTGAAGGGTCTAGCGCGGCAGAGACCCAGTACTTC
>TRBV28|-|-|TRBJ1-5
CASSSASEGHQPQHF
TGTGCCAGCAGTTCGGCCTCGGAGGGACATCAGCCCCAGCATTTT
>TRBV27|-|-|TRBJ1-5
CASSDAFWNQPQHF
TGTGCCAGCAGTGACGCTTTTTGGAATCAGCCCCAGCATTTT
>TRBV19|TRBD2|-|TRBJ2-3
CASSSSGSLADTQYF
TGTGCCAGTAGTAGTAGCGGGAGTTTGGCAGATACGCAGTATTTT
>TRBV7-5|-|-|TRBJ1-4
CVRSSNLGRINEKLFF
TGTGTCAGAAGCTCTAATCTGGGACGGATTAATGAAAAACTGTTTTTT
>TRBV7-2|-|-|TRBJ1-2
CASSLDGRGYTF
TGTGCCAGCAGCTTAGACGGGAGGGGCTACACCTTC
>TRBV5-1|-|-|TRBJ1-1
CASSGNTEAFF
TGCGCCAGCAGCGGAAACACTGAAGCTTTCTTT
>TRBV6-6|-|-|TRBJ2-2
CASSNRGAGTGELFF
TGTGCCAGCAGTAACCGGGGCGCGGGCACCGGGGAGCTGTTTTTT
>TRBV7-9|-|few|TRBJ2-5
CASSPLTFQETQYF
TGTGCCAGCAGCCCTTTGACCTTTCAAGAGACCCAGTACTTC
>TRBV7-4|-|few|TRBJ2-7
CASSLALVGNEQYF
TGTGCCAGCAGCTTAGCGCTTGTGGGAAACGAGCAGTACTTC
>TRBV7-9|TRBD2|-|TRBJ2-7
CASSFRSGRSGDEQYF
TGTGCCAGCAGCTTCAGGAGCGGGAGAAGTGGAGACGAGCAGTACTTC
>TRBV19|-|-|TRBJ2-4
CASSMQPKNIQYF
TGTGCCAGTAGTATGCAGCCCAAAAACATTCAGTACTTC
>TRBV27|TRBD2|few|TRBJ2-7
CATSGLAGNEHEQYF
TGTGCCACTAGCGGGCTAGCGGGAAACGAGCACGAGCAGTACTTC
>TRBV7-9|TRBD2|-|TRBJ2-3
CASTYVSGRSDTQYF
TGTGCCAGCACCTATGTTAGCGGGAGATCAGATACGCAGTATTTT
>TRBV2|-|few|TRBJ1-5
CASSEARRNNQPQHF
TGTGCCAGCAGTGAAGCTAGACGAAACAATCAGCCCCAGCATTTT
>TRBV6-5|TRBD2|medium-sized|TRBJ2-7
CASSYASGYEQYF
TGTGCCAGCAGTTACGCTAGCGGCTACGAGCAGTACTTC
>TRBV7-8|-|medium-sized|TRBJ1-3
CASSLDSSGNTIYF
TGTGCCAGCAGCTTAGACAGCTCTGGAAACACCATATATTTT
>TRBV6-5|-|-|TRBJ1-1
CASSHLRAGNTEAFF
TGTGCCAGCAGCCACCTCAGGGCGGGGAACACTGAAGCTTTCTTT
>TRBV7-9|TRBD1|-|TRBJ2-7
CASSLGTGGVPEQYF
TGTGCCAGCAGCTTAGGGACAGGGGGGGTTCCCGAGCAGTACTTC
>TRBV7-3|-|-|TRBJ1-1
CASSLSGETEAFF
TGTGCCAGCAGCTTATCAGGGGAGACTGAAGCTTTCTTT
>TRBV6-6|TRBD1|-|TRBJ2-7
CASSPTGSEQYF
TGTGCCAGCAGCCCGACAGGGTCCGAGCAGTACTTC
>TRBV5-1|TRBD1|-|TRBJ1-2
CASSPTGDRGYGYTF
TGCGCCAGCAGCCCTACAGGGGACCGCGGCTATGGCTACACCTTC
>TRBV7-9|-|-|TRBJ1-6
CASSIAGGANSPLHF
TGTGCCAGCAGCATAGCGGGCGGTGCTAATTCACCCCTCCACTTT
>TRBV25-1|TRBD1|few|TRBJ2-3
CASSHYRDSTVDTQYF
TGTGCCAGCAGTCACTACCGGGACAGTACGGTAGATACGCAGTATTTT
>TRBV10-1|-|-|TRBJ2-5
CASRATPQETQYF
TGCGCCAGCAGGGCGACACCGCAAGAGACCCAGTACTTC
>TRBV27|TRBD1|-|TRBJ2-1
CASSNDRAGAYNEQFF
TGTGCCAGCAGTAACGACAGGGCCGGAGCCTACAATGAGCAGTTCTTC
>TRBV18|-|-|TRBJ1-5
CASRQDSNQPQHF
TGTGCCAGTCGACAAGATAGCAATCAGCCCCAGCATTTT
>TRBV5-4|TRBD2|-|TRBJ2-3
CASSPRLAGGWGTQYF
TGTGCCAGCAGCCCCAGACTAGCGGGGGGGTGGGGTACGCAGTATTTT
>TRBV7-3|TRBD2|-|TRBJ2-5
CASSLSGGFRAQYF
TGTGCCAGCAGCCTTAGCGGGGGGTTTCGGGCCCAGTACTTC
>TRBV30|-|-|TRBJ1-5
CAWLTISNQPQHF
TGTGCCTGGCTGACCATTAGCAATCAGCCCCAGCATTTT
>TRBV11-3|-|-|TRBJ2-7
CASSRGNTYEQYF
TGTGCCAGCAGCCGGGGGAATACCTACGAGCAGTACTTC
>TRBV5-1|-|-|TRBJ1-1
CASSSGMNTEAFF
TGCGCCAGCAGCTCTGGGATGAACACTGAAGCTTTCTTT
>TRBV15|-|few|TRBJ1-3
CATSRPSEGGNTIYF
TGTGCCACCAGCAGACCCTCCGAGGGTGGAAACACCATATATTTT
>TRBV5-1|TRBD2|-|TRBJ2-3
CASRGLAGDTQYF
TGCGCCAGCAGGGGACTAGCGGGAGATACGCAGTATTTT